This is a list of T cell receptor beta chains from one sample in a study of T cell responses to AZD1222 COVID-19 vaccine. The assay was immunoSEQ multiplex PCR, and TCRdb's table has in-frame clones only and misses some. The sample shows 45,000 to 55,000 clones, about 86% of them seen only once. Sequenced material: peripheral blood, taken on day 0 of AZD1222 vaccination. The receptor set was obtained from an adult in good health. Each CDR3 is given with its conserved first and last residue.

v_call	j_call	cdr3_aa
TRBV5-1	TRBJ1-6	CASSLSGQGARGSPLHF
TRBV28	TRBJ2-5	CASSLIRGTQYF
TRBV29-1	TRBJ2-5	CSVLAGLYQETQYF
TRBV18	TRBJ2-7	CASSPPPGGEEQYF
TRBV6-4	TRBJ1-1	CASSQTGTFTEAFF
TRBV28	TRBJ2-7	CASSLRVGGIRYEQYF
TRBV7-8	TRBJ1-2	CASSHSQLYGYTF
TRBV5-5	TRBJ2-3	CASSSGTGSDTQYF
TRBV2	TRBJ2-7	CASSEGFYEQYF
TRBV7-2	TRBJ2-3	CASSLGLAGGGTDTQYF
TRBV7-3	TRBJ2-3	CASSLLAGVGDTQYF
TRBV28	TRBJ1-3	CASFPLDGPLGGNTIYF
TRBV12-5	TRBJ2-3	CASGLDGTSTDTQYF
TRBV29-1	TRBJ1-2	CSVEDRGLAYGYTF
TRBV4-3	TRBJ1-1	CASSQEYVNTEAFF
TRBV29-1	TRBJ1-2	CSVEDLGGQGTVGYTF
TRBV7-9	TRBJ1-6	CASSSTGDSPLHF
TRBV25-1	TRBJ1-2	CASSGVKSYGYTF
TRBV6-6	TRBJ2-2	CASRPPQGTNTGELFF
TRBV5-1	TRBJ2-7	CASRDEGSSYEQYF
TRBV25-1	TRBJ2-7	CAIQTGTPPYEQYF
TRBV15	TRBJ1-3	CATGTYGNTIYF
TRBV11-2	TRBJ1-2	CASSPRQGGYGYTF
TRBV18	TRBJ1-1	CASSQQVNTEAFF
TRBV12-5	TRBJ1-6	CASGGDSEYNSPLHF
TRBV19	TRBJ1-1	CASSTTRGNEAFF
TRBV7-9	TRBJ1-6	CASSSWGVGSPLHF
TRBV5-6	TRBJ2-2	CASSFLLTGGRDTGELFF
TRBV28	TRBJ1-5	CASCSPGTGRPQHF
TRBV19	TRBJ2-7	CASSPTGPKLYEQYF
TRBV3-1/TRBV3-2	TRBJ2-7	CASSQEGAGGPEEQYF
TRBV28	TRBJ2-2	CASYRLAGAGELFF
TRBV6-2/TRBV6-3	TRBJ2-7	CASSYPGPGSEQYF
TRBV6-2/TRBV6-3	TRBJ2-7	CASSRPGTGGSDEQYF
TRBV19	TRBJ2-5	CASSIGSGSQETQYF
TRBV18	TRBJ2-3	CASSLSGRTLEDTQYF
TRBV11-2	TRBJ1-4	CASSFSGGREKLFF
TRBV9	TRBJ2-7	CASSVGGGHYEQYF
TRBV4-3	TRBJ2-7	CASSREAGPTPYEQYF
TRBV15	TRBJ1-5	CATRTTDRPNQPQHF
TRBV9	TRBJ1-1	CASSPPLFTEAFF
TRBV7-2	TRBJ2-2	CASSLIRIGELFF
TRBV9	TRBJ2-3	CASSPRGDPLGTDTQYF
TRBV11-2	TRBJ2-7	CASSLERTAYEQYF
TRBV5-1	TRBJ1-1	CASSLSPELQAFF
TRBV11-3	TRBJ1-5	CASSLDEEVHSNQPQHF
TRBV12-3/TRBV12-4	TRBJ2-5	CASNGGNQETQYF